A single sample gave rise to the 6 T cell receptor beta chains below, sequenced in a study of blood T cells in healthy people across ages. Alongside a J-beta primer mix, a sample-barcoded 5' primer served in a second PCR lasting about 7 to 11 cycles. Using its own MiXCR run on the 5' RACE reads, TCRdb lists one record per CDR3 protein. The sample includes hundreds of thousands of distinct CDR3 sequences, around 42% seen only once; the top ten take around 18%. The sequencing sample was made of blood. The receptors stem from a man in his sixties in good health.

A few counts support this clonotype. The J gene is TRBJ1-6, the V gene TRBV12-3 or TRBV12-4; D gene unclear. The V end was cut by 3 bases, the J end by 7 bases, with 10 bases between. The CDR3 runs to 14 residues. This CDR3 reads CASSFPSQNSPLHF. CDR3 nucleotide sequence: TGTGCCAGCAGTTTTCCCAGCCAAAATTCACCCCTCCACTTT.

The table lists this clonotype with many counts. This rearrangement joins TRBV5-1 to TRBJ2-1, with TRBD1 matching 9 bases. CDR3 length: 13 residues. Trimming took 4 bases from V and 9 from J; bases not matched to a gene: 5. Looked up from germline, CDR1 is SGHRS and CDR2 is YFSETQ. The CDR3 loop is CASSRTGAREQFF. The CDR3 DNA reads TGCGCCAGCAGCCGGACAGGGGCCCGTGAGCAGTTCTTC.

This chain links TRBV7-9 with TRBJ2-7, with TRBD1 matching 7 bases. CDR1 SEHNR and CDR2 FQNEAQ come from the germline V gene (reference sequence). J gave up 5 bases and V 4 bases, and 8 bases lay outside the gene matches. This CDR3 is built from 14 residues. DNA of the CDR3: TGTGCCAGCAGCTCCCCAGACAGGGACCACGAGCAGTACTTC. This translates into CASSSPDRDHEQYF.

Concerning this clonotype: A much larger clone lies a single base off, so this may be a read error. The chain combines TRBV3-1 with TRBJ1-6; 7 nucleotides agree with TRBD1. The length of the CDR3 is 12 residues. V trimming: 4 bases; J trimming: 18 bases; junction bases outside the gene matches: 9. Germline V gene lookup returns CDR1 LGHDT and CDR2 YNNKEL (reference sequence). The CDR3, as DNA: TGTGCCAGCAGCCTCAGGGACAGCGCACGCCACTTT. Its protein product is CASSLRDSARHF.

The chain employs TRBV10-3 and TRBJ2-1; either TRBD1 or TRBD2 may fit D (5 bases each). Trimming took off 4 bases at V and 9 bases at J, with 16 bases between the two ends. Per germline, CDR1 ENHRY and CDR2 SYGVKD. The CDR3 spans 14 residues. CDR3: CAISGTPGIGEQFF. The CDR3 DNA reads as TGTGCCATCAGTGGGACACCGGGGATTGGTGAGCAGTTCTTC.

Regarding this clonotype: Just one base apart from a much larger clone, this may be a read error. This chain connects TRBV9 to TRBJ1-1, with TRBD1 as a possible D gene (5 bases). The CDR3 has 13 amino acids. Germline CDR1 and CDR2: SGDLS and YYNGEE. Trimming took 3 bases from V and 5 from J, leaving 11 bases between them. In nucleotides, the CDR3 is TGTGCCAGCAGCGGAGCTGGGGGTACTGAAGCTTTCTTT. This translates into CASSGAGGTEAFF.